The sequence of this T cell receptor (beta chain) was determined in a study of human T cells and chemical hapten exposure. Looking at the study overall: Per-sample TCR yield variability stemmed mainly from small pooled library volume differences.

Specified time point: patch test 2, 6 weeks after DPC sensitization. The treatment denotes: therapeutic diphenylcyclopropenone sensitization with weekly scalp DPC. TCRdb used MiXCR to reprocess the RACE reads, holding one entry per CDR3 protein. Of just over 350,000 distinct CDR3 sequences listed, roughly 6% were seen once; the top ten hold over 5.5%. Germline V CDR1 and CDR2: SGHVS, FQNEAQ. Trimming left V 6 bases short and J 0 bases short, with 11 bases between. The length of the CDR3 is 15 residues. This clonotype was seen at least ten times. The material sequenced was whole blood, taken in connection with sensitization to the hapten diphenylcyclopropenone (DPC). The genes are TRBV7-8 and TRBJ2-2; tentative D call: TRBD2 (5 bases). This receptor was identified in a woman in her late teens or twenties with alopecia areata. Some clones in this sample may be carry-over from other donors' samples. CDR3 nucleotides: TGTGCCAGCAGTCCTAGCAGATCGAACACCGGGGAGCTGTTTTTT. It codes for CASSPSRSNTGELFF.